This passage covers 4 T cell receptor beta chains from one sample sequenced in a study of T-cell memory formation after mild COVID-19. TCRdb recomputed calls from the 5' RACE reads with MiXCR, one row per CDR3 protein. The top ten clones hold more than 10% of a sample with 150,000 to 200,000 distinct CDR3 sequences, 30% to 35% of them seen once. Sequencing used PBMCs or a T cell subset sorted from them (not recorded which). These receptors were taken from an adult woman who had mild COVID-19 (a few samples of this study predate the infection). Cell type and time point are not known.

V usage is TRBV7-6 and J usage is TRBJ2-1; D is ambiguous. The germline CDR1 and CDR2 sequences are SGHVS and FNYEAQ. This CDR3 spans 14 amino acids. V was cut by 5 bases and J by 9 bases, with 17 bases left in between. CDR3 bases: TGTGCCAGCAGCGCCTTCGATGAGTACCCTGAGCAGTTCTTC. It encodes CASSAFDEYPEQFF.

This clonotype has only a few counts. The gene calls are TRBV9 and TRBJ1-6; TRBD1 agrees at 8 bases. J was trimmed by 7 bases and V by 4 bases; bases with no gene match: 7. The germline CDR1 and CDR2 sequences are SGDLS and YYNGEE. This CDR3 contains 15 residues. The CDR3 bases are TGTGCCAGCAGCCTCCGGACAGGGAGGAATTCACCCCTCCACTTT. This sequence encodes CASSLRTGRNSPLHF.

V is TRBV12-3 or TRBV12-4 and J is TRBJ1-1, with D hard to call. This CDR3 region has 10 residues. The V end lost 3 bases, the J end lost 10 bases, and 6 bases lay between the germline ends. CDR3 amino acids: CASSLNRAFF. The CDR3 nucleotides are TGTGCCAGCAGTTTGAATAGAGCTTTCTTT.

The CDR3 region has the DNA TGTGCCAGCAGCCCAGACCTAGTAGTCAACGAGCAGTACTTC. Its protein product is CASSPDLVVNEQYF. This chain uses TRBV7-2 with TRBJ2-7; D remains ambiguous. V dropped 5 bases and J dropped 5 bases, with 16 bases sitting between them. Germline V CDR1 and CDR2: SGHTA, FQGNSA. CDR3 length: 14 amino acids.